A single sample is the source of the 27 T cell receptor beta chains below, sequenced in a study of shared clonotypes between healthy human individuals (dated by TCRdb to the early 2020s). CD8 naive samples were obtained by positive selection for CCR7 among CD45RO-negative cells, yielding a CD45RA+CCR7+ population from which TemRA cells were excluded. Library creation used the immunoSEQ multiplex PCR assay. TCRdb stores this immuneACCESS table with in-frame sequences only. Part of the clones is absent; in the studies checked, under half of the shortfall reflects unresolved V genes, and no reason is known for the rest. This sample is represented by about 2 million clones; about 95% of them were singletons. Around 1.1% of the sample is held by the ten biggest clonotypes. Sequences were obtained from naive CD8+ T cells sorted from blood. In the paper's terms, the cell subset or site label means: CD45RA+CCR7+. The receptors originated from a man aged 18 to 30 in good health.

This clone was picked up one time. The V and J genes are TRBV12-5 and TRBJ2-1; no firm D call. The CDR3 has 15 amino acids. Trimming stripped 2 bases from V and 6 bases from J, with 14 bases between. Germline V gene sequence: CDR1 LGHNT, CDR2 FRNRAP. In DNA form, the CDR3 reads TGTGCTAGTGGTTTGCCTCTCCTAGGTATCAATGAGCAGTTCTTC. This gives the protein CASGLPLLGINEQFF. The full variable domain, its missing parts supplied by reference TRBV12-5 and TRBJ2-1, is DARVTQTPRHKVTEMGQEVTMRCQPILGHNTVFWYRQTMMQGLELLAYFRNRAPLDDSGMPKDRFSAEMPDATLATLKIQPSEPRDSAVYFCASGLPLLGINEQFFGPGTRLTVL.

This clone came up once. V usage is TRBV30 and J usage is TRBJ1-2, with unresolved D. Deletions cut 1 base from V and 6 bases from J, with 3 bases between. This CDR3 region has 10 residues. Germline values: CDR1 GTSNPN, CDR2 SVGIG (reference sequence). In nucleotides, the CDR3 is TGTGCCTGGAGTGAAAATGGCTACACCTTC. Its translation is CAWSENGYTF. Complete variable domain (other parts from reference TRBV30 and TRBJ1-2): SQTIHQWPATLVQPVGSPLSLECTVEGTSNPNLYWYRQAAGRGLQLLFYSVGIGQISSEVPQNLSASRPQDRQFILSSKKLLLSDSGFYLCAWSENGYTFGSGTRLTVV.

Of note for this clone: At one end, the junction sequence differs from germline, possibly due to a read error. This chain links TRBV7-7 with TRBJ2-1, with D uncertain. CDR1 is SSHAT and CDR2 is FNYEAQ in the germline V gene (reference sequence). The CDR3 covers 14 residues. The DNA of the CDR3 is TGTGCTAGCAGCTTAACAGTAAACGACAATGAGCAGTTCTTC. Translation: CASSLTVNDNEQFF.

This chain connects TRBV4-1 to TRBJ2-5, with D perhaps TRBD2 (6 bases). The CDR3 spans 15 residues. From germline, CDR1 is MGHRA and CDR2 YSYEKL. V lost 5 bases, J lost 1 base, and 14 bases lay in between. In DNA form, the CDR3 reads TGCGCCAGCAGCGGGATGAGGGACTTCCAAGAGACCCAGTACTTC. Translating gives CASSGMRDFQETQYF.

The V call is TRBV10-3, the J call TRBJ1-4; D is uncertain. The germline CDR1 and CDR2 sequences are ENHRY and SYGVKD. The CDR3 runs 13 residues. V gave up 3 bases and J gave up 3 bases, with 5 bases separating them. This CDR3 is CAISDRSNEKLFF. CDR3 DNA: TGTGCCATCAGTGACCGGTCTAATGAAAAACTGTTTTTT.

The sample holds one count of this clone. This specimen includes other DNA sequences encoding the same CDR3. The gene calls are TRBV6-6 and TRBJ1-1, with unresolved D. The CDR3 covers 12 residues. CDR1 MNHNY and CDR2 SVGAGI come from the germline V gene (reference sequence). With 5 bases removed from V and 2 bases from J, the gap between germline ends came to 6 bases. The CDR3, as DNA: TGTGCCAGCAGTCCTAGTAACACTGAAGCTTTCTTT. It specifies CASSPSNTEAFF.

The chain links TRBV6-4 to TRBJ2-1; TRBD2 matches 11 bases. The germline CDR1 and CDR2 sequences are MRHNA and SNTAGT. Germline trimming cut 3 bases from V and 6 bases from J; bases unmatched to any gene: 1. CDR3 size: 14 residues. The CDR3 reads CASSDSGGGNEQFF. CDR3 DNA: TGTGCCAGCAGTGATAGCGGGGGGGGCAATGAGCAGTTCTTC.

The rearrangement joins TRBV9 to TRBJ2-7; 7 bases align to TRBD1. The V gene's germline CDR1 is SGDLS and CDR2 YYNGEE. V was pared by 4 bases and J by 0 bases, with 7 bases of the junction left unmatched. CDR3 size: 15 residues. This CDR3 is CASSTGTARSYEQYF. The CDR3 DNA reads TGTGCCAGCAGCACCGGGACAGCCCGCTCCTACGAGCAGTACTTC.

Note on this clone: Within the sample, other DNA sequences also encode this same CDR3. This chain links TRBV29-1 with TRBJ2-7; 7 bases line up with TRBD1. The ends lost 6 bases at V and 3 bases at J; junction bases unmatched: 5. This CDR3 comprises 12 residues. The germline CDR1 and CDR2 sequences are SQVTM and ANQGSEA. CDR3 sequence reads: CSVTGQNYEQYF. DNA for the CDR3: TGCAGCGTGACGGGACAGAACTACGAGCAGTACTTC.

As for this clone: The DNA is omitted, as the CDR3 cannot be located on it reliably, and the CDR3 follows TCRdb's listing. CDR3 sequence: CASSFGSGGSYEQYF. The chain combines TRBV5-1 with TRBJ2-7; TRBD2, the table's D call, was not compared with the DNA. The CDR3 sequence runs 15 residues, both termini included. CDR1 and CDR2 from the germline V gene are SGHRS and YFSETQ.

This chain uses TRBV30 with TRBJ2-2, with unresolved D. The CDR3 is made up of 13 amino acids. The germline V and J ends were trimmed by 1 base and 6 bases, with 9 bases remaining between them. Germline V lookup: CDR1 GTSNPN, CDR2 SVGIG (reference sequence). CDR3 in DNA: TGTGCCTGGAGTGCCAATTCGGCCGGGGAGCTGTTTTTT. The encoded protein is CAWSANSAGELFF. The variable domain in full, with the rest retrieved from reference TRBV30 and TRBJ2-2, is SQTIHQWPATLVQPVGSPLSLECTVEGTSNPNLYWYRQAAGRGLQLLFYSVGIGQISSEVPQNLSASRPQDRQFILSSKKLLLSDSGFYLCAWSANSAGELFFGEGSRLTVL.

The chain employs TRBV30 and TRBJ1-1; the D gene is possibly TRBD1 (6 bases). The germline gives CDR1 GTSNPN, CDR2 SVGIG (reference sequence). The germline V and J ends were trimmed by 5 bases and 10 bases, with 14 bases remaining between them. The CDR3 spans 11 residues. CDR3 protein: CAWQLQGAAFF. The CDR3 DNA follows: TGTGCCTGGCAGCTACAGGGAGCAGCTTTCTTT.

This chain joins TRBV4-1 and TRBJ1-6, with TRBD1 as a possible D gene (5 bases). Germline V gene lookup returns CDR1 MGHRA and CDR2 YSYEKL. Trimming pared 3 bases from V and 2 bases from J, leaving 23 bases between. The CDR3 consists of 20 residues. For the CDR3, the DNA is TGCGCCAGCAGCCAGACGGTGTGGGCAGGGAACCTCGCCTATAATTCACCCCTCCACTTT. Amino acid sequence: CASSQTVWAGNLAYNSPLHF.

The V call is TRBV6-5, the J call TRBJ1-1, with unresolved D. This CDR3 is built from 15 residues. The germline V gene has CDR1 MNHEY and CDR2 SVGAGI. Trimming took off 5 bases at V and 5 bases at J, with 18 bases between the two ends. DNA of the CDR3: TGTGCCAGCAGTCCACTCGACCCGGGAGGAACTGAAGCTTTCTTT. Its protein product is CASSPLDPGGTEAFF.

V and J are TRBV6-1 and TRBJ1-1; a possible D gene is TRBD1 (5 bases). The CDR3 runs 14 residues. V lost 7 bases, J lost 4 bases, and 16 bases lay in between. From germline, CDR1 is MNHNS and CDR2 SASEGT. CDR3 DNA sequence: TGTGCCAGCACCTATAGCACGGGGGGCACTGAAGCTTTCTTT. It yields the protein CASTYSTGGTEAFF.

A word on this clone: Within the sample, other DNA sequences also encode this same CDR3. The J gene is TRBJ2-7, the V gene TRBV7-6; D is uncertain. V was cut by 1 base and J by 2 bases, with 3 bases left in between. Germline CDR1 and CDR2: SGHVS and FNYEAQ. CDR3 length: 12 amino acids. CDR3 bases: TGTGCCAGCAGCTTAGATCCCTACGAGCAGTACTTC. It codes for CASSLDPYEQYF.

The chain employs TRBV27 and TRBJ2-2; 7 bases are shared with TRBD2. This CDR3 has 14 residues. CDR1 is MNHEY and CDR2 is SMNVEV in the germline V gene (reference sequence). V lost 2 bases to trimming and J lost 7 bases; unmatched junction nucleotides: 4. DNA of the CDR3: TGTGCCAGCAGTTTAGGGGGGGTCCGCGGGGAGCTGTTTTTT. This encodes CASSLGGVRGELFF.

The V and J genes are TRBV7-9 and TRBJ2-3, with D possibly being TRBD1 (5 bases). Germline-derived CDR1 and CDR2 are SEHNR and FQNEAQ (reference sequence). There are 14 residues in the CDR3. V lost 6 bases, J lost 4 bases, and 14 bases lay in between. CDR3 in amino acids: CASRLLVGADTQYF. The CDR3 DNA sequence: TGTGCCAGCAGATTATTAGTAGGGGCAGATACGCAGTATTTT.

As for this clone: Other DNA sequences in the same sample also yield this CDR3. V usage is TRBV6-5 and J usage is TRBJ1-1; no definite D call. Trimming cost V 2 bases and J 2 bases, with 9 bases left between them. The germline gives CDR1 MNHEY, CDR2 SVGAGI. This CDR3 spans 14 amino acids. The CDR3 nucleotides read TGTGCCAGCAGTTACAGTGACACCAACACTGAAGCTTTCTTT. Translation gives CASSYSDTNTEAFF.

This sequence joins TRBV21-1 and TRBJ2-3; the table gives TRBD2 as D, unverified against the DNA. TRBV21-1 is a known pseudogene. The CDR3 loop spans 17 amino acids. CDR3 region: CASTSRGRGPSTDTQYF. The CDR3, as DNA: TGTGCCAGCACCTCGCGCGGGAGGGGGCCTAGCACAGATACGCAGTATTTT.

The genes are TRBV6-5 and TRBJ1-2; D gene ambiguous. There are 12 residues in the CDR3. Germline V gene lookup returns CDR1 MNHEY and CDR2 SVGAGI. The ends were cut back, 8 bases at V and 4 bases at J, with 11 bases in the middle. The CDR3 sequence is CASGGRFYGYTF. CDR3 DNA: TGTGCCAGCGGTGGGCGGTTCTATGGCTACACCTTC.

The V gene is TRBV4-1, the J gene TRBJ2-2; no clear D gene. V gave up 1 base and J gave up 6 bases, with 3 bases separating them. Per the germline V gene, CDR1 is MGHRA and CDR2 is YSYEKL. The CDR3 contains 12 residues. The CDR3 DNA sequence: TGCGCCAGCAGCCAAGGGCCCGGGGAGCTGTTTTTT. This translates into CASSQGPGELFF.

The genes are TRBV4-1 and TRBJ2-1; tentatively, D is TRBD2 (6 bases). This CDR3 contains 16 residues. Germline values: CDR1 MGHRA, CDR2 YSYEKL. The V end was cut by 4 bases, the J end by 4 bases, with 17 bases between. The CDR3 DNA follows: TGCGCCAGCAGCCTCTACGGAGGGCCGACATACAATGAGCAGTTCTTC. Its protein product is CASSLYGGPTYNEQFF.

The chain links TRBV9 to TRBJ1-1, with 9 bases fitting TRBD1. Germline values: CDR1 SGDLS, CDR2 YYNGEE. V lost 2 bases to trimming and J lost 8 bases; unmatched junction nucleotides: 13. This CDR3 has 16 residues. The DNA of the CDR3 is TGTGCCAGCAGCGTTCCCTCCCTGGGACAGGGAGAAGAAGCTTTCTTT. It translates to CASSVPSLGQGEEAFF.

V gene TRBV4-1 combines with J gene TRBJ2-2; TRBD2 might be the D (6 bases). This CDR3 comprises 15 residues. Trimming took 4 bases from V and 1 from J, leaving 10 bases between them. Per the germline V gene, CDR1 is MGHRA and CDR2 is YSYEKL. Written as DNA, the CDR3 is TGCGCCAGCAGCCCGAGACTAGAGAACACCGGGGAGCTGTTTTTT. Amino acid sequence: CASSPRLENTGELFF.

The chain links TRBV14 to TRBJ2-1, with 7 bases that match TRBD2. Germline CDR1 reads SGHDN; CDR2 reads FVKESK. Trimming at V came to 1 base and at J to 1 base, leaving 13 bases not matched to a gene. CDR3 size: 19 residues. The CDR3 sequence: CASSQGLADLTASYNEQFF. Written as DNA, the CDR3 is TGTGCCAGCAGCCAAGGTCTAGCGGACCTTACTGCTTCCTACAATGAGCAGTTCTTC.

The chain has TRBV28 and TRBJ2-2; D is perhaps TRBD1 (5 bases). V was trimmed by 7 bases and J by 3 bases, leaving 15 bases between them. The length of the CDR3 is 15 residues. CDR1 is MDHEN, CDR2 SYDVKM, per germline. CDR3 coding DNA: TGTGCCAGCACCTTTCGCCGACAGCACACCGGGGAGCTGTTTTTT. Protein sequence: CASTFRRQHTGELFF.